The 27 T cell receptor beta chains below all came from one sample that was sequenced in a study of cytomegalovirus exposure and HLA in healthy donors. With 60 Vbeta and 13 Jbeta primers, the PCR was carried out. Generated by immunoSEQ multiplex PCR, the TCRdb table keeps only in-frame clones and is missing some. This table holds about 150,000 clones, around 74% found once. Sequencing was carried out using PBMCs. These receptors came from a man younger than 30 in good health and CMV-seronegative.

This chain joins TRBV5-1 and TRBJ1-2; 12 bases line up with TRBD1. CDR1 is SGHRS and CDR2 is YFSETQ in the germline V gene. V gave up 3 bases and J gave up 7 bases; unmatched junction bases: 10. The CDR3 is 16 amino acids. CDR3: CASSWTGTGGAFGYTF. CDR3 nucleotide sequence: TGCGCCAGCAGCTGGACCGGGACAGGGGGCGCGTTTGGCTACACCTTC.

The CDR3 spells CASSFGGLVAYEQYF. The CDR3 DNA reads TGTGCCAGCAGCTTTGGGGGCCTCGTGGCCTACGAGCAGTACTTC. This chain connects TRBV7-2 to TRBJ2-5; D is possibly TRBD1 (6 bases). The DNA end lines up better with TRBJ2-7; the J call may be wrong. The CDR3 totals 15 residues. CDR1 SGHTA and CDR2 FQGNSA come from the germline V gene.

The rearrangement joins TRBV27 to TRBJ2-7, with D maybe TRBD1 (5 bases). CDR3 length: 16 amino acids. Trimming stripped 3 bases from V and 0 bases from J, with 15 bases between. Germline CDR1 MNHEY, CDR2 SMNVEV (reference sequence). CDR3 sequence: CASSFSGAASSYEQYF. CDR3 nucleotides: TGTGCCAGCAGTTTCAGTGGGGCAGCCAGCTCCTACGAGCAGTACTTC.

This chain links TRBV7-8 with TRBJ2-7; D perhaps matches TRBD1 (5 bases). Trimming removed 1 base from V and 3 bases from J, with 13 bases in between. CDR3 length: 15 amino acids. Germline V gene data show CDR1 as SGHVS and CDR2 as FQNEAQ. CDR3 amino acids: CASSLGPAQGYEQYF. The CDR3, as DNA: TGTGCCAGCAGCTTAGGCCCGGCGCAGGGCTACGAGCAGTACTTC.

This clone came up once. This chain connects TRBV5-1 to TRBJ1-2; no firm D call. The CDR3 extends over 15 amino acids. The V gene lost 0 bases and the J gene lost 7 bases, with 16 bases spanning the gap. The V gene's germline CDR1 is SGHRS and CDR2 YFSETQ. The CDR3 coding sequence is TGCGCCAGCAGCTTGGGAGCCGGGGAATCCTCTGGCTACACCTTC. It encodes CASSLGAGESSGYTF.

The CDR3 nucleotides are TGTGCCAGCAGCTTAGTGGGGCCCTACGAGCAGTACTTC. Translating it yields CASSLVGPYEQYF. The rearrangement joins TRBV7-9 to TRBJ2-7, with TRBD1 as a possible D gene (5 bases). The CDR3 runs 13 residues. V lost 1 base and J 2 bases, leaving 6 bases between the germline ends. CDR1 and CDR2 (germline): SEHNR, FQNEAQ (reference sequence).

The rearrangement links TRBV5-6 to TRBJ2-5; D not certain. V was clipped by 5 bases and J by 2 bases, with 16 bases between them. Germline V gene sequence: CDR1 SGHDT, CDR2 YYEEEE. The CDR3 contains 15 residues. The DNA for the CDR3 is TGTGCCAGCAGGCAGTCACCAGGAATTCAAGAGACCCAGTACTTC. As protein: CASRQSPGIQETQYF.

This clone was counted only a few times. The rearrangement joins TRBV6-5 to TRBJ2-7; TRBD2 matches 10 bases. After removal of 8 bases from V and 4 bases from J, the junction contained 11 bases not matched to a gene. Germline V gives CDR1 MNHEY, CDR2 SVGAGI. The CDR3 spans 15 residues. The chain's CDR3 is CASGIETSGSYEQYF. CDR3 sequence (DNA): TGTGCCAGCGGGATCGAGACTAGCGGGTCATACGAGCAGTACTTC.

The chain carries TRBV6-5 and TRBJ1-1; tentative D call: TRBD1 (5 bases). This CDR3 is 13 amino acids long. V was pared by 5 bases and J by 5 bases, with 12 bases between. Per the germline V gene, CDR1 is MNHEY and CDR2 is SVGAGI. The CDR3 nucleotides are TGTGCCAGCAGTCGTCAGGGAAATACTGAAGCTTTCTTT. Translating it yields CASSRQGNTEAFF.

This chain uses TRBV30 with TRBJ2-3; D call uncertain. V was pared by 0 bases and J by 7 bases, with 14 bases between. Germline values: CDR1 GTSNPN, CDR2 SVGIG (reference sequence). The CDR3 extends over 14 amino acids. The CDR3 nucleotides are TGTGCCTGGAGTGTTTCCACTTACAGTAATACGCAGTATTTT. Translation: CAWSVSTYSNTQYF.

The chain couples TRBV6-5 to TRBJ2-7; 10 bases are a match to TRBD2. The junction had 8 bases not matched to a gene; V was cut back by 2 bases and J by 7 bases. CDR1 is MNHEY and CDR2 is SVGAGI in the germline V gene. CDR3 length equals 15 residues. In nucleotides, the CDR3 is TGTGCCAGCAGTTACCAAGGGCTAGCGGGAGAAGAGCAGTACTTC. It is translated as CASSYQGLAGEEQYF.

V and J are TRBV27 and TRBJ2-7, with 9 bases fitting TRBD1. After removal of 2 bases from V and 2 bases from J, the junction contained 10 bases not matched to a gene. From germline, CDR1 is MNHEY and CDR2 SMNVEV (reference sequence). This CDR3 has 17 residues. This CDR3 is CASSLGAPGTGTYEQYF. In nucleotides, the CDR3 is TGTGCCAGCAGTTTAGGGGCCCCCGGGACAGGGACCTACGAGCAGTACTTC.

Here the CDR3 reads CASSFGRGQETQYF. The CDR3 DNA reads TGCGCCAGCAGTTTCGGGAGGGGGCAAGAGACCCAGTACTTC. The rearrangement joins TRBV5-1 to TRBJ2-5; TRBD2 matches 8 bases. V lost 5 bases and J lost 2; bases outside the gene matches: 5. The CDR3 loop spans 14 amino acids. The germline gives CDR1 SGHRS, CDR2 YFSETQ.

V is TRBV18 and J is TRBJ2-2; possibly TRBD1 for D (5 bases). The CDR3 loop spans 19 amino acids. From germline, CDR1 is KGHSH and CDR2 LQKENI. V lost 6 bases and J lost 1, with 24 bases in between. The CDR3 coding sequence is TGTGCCAGCTCCCATATGGCGTCCCCCGGACACAAGAACACCGGGGAGCTGTTTTTT. This translates into CASSHMASPGHKNTGELFF. The variable domain in full, completed from reference TRBV18 and TRBJ2-2, reads NAGVMQNPRHLVRRRGQEARLRCSPMKGHSHVYWYRQLPEEGLKFMVYLQKENIIDESGMPKERFSAEFPKEGPSILRIQQVVRGDSAAYFCASSHMASPGHKNTGELFFGEGSRLTVL.

V usage is TRBV2 and J usage is TRBJ2-3; 13 nucleotides agree with TRBD2. This CDR3 spans 15 amino acids. From germline, CDR1 is SNHLY and CDR2 FYNNEI. The V segment lost 6 bases and the J segment 4 bases; nucleotides outside the gene matches: 4. Here the CDR3 DNA reads TGTGCCAGCAGGCAGACTAGCGGGAGGCCAGATACGCAGTATTTT. It encodes CASRQTSGRPDTQYF. Full variable domain (outside the CDR3, taken from reference TRBV2 and TRBJ2-3): EPEVTQTPSHQVTQMGQEVILRCVPISNHLYFYWYRQILGQKVEFLVSFYNNEISEKSEIFDDQFSVERPDGSNFTLKIRSTKLEDSAMYFCASRQTSGRPDTQYFGPGTRLTVL.

The chain has TRBV19 and TRBJ1-1; TRBD1 matches at 7 bases. The CDR3 contains 16 residues. The V and J ends lost 5 bases and 4 bases, in that order; junction bases with no gene match: 13. Per the germline V gene, CDR1 is LNHDA and CDR2 is SQIVND (reference sequence). CDR3: CASSFQGGQGGTEAFF. The CDR3 nucleotides read TGTGCCAGTAGTTTCCAGGGGGGCCAAGGGGGCACTGAAGCTTTCTTT.

This clone came up a few times. The chain couples TRBV18 to TRBJ1-3, with 8 bases identical to TRBD1. Germline V gene lookup returns CDR1 KGHSH and CDR2 LQKENI. The CDR3 spans 18 residues. V lost 3 bases to trimming and J lost 0 bases; unmatched junction nucleotides: 10. CDR3 coding DNA: TGTGCCAGCTCACCCTATAGATTGACAGGGGACTCTGGAAACACCATATATTTT. It translates to CASSPYRLTGDSGNTIYF.

This chain joins TRBV7-2 and TRBJ2-3; possibly TRBD2 for D (7 bases). The V end lost 3 bases, the J end lost 7 bases, and 17 bases lay between the germline ends. The germline gives CDR1 SGHTA, CDR2 FQGNSA. The CDR3 contains 15 residues. CDR3 loop: CASSFTWGGLNTQYF. The CDR3 region has the DNA TGTGCCAGCAGCTTCACTTGGGGGGGCCTAAATACGCAGTATTTT.

This rearrangement joins TRBV6-5 to TRBJ2-7, with D perhaps TRBD1 (6 bases). The germline V gene has CDR1 MNHEY and CDR2 SVGAGI. V lost 5 bases to trimming and J lost 3 bases, with 14 bases between them. The CDR3 contains 14 residues. CDR3: CASSPWTDHYEQYF. DNA of the CDR3: TGTGCCAGCAGTCCCTGGACAGATCACTACGAGCAGTACTTC.

This chain joins TRBV7-9 and TRBJ2-7; 12 bases fit TRBD1. Germline V gene data show CDR1 as SEHNR and CDR2 as FQNEAQ (reference sequence). The CDR3 loop spans 17 amino acids. V gave up 5 bases and J gave up 3 bases; unmatched junction bases: 11. In nucleotides, the CDR3 is TGTGCCAGCAGCCTCCGGGTGAGGGACAGGGGGCTCTACGAGCAGTACTTC. Translation gives CASSLRVRDRGLYEQYF.

V and J are TRBV6-5 and TRBJ1-5; D is unresolved. Trimming removed 2 bases at V and 4 bases at J, with 9 bases between. This CDR3 has 14 amino acids. CDR1 is MNHEY and CDR2 is SVGAGI in the germline V gene. As DNA, the CDR3 is TGTGCCAGCAGTTACGGGCAGTGGAATCAGCCCCAGCATTTT. This gives the protein CASSYGQWNQPQHF.

The chain is built from TRBV6-4 and TRBJ2-1; 9 bases match TRBD1. Germline loops: CDR1 MRHNA, CDR2 SNTAGT. This CDR3 region has 16 residues. The junction had 14 bases not matched to a gene; V was cut back by 8 bases and J by 6 bases. The DNA for the CDR3 is TGTGCCAGCTCTGCCCGCGGGACAGGGAAGAGCAATGAGCAGTTCTTC. Translation: CASSARGTGKSNEQFF.

This clone was recorded a few times. The chain has TRBV28 and TRBJ1-4; 10 bases match TRBD1. V gave up 4 bases and J gave up 6 bases; unmatched junction bases: 5. The CDR3 covers 15 residues. Germline loops: CDR1 MDHEN, CDR2 SYDVKM. CDR3 DNA sequence: TGTGCCAGCAGTTCAGCCGGGACAGGGGATGAAAAACTGTTTTTT. Translating gives CASSSAGTGDEKLFF.

A note on this clone: Sequence at one end of the junction differs from germline and may be a read error. The J gene is TRBJ1-2, the V gene TRBV7-9; D not resolved. The CDR3 has 13 residues. Germline V gene data show CDR1 as SEHNR and CDR2 as FQNEAQ (reference sequence). The CDR3 DNA follows: TGTTCCAGCAGCTTAGAGGAGGACCGGGGCTACACCTTC. Amino acids: CSSSLEEDRGYTF.

The gene calls are TRBV7-8 and TRBJ2-2; TRBD2 might be the D (6 bases). Trimming stripped 5 bases from V and 8 bases from J, with 15 bases between. The CDR3 extends over 14 amino acids. From germline, CDR1 is SGHVS and CDR2 FQNEAQ. This chain's CDR3 is CASSPGTGRGELFF. In DNA, the CDR3 is TGTGCCAGCAGCCCCGGGACTGGTAGAGGGGAGCTGTTTTTT.

The V gene is TRBV29-1, the J gene TRBJ1-1; 8 positions match TRBD1. V lost 3 bases to trimming and J lost 0 bases; unmatched junction nucleotides: 15. CDR1 SQVTM and CDR2 ANQGSEA come from the germline V gene. The CDR3 sequence is 18 residues long. CDR3 nucleotides: TGCAGCGTTGACCCAAAGGCAGGGGGCGCCTGGATGAACACTGAAGCTTTCTTT. This translates into CSVDPKAGGAWMNTEAFF.

This clone appeared a single time. J is TRBJ2-4 and V is TRBV7-2; a weak D match, TRBD2 (5 bases). With 8 bases removed from V and 1 base from J, the gap between germline ends came to 9 bases. Germline V gene data show CDR1 as SGHTA and CDR2 as FQGNSA. The CDR3 has 13 residues. The chain's CDR3 is CASRPGAKNIQYF. CDR3 coding DNA: TGTGCCAGCCGCCCGGGGGCCAAAAACATTCAGTACTTC.